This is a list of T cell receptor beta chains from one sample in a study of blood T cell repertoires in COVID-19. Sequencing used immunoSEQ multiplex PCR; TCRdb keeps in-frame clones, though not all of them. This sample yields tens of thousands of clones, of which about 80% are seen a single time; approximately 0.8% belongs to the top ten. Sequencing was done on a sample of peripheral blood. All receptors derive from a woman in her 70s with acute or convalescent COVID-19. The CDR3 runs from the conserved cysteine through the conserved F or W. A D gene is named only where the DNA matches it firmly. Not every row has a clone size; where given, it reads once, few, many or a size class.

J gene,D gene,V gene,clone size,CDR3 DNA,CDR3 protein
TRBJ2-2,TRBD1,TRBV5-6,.,TGTGCCAGCAGCCTGGGGACAGGGCTCGGGGAGCTGTTTTTT,CASSLGTGLGELFF
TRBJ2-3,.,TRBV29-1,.,TGCAGCGCCGCCGGGAGCAACACAGATACGCAGTATTTT,CSAAGSNTDTQYF
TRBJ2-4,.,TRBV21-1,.,TGTGCCAGCAGCGGTAGGCGGATAGCCAAAAACATTCAGTACTTC,CASSGRRIAKNIQYF
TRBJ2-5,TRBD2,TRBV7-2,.,TGTGCCAGCAGCTTAACTAGCGGGGGAGAGACCCAGTACTTC,CASSLTSGGETQYF
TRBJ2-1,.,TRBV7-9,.,TGTGCCAGCAGCCACTACAGGGACCCCTACAATGAGCAGTTCTTC,CASSHYRDPYNEQFF
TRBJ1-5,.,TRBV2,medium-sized,TGTGCCAGCAGGAGGGACTCGGGGGACGGCAATCAGCCCCAGCATTTT,CASRRDSGDGNQPQHF
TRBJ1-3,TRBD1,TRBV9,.,TGTGCCAGCAGCGCTCGACAGGGCCTCTCTGGAAACACCATATATTTT,CASSARQGLSGNTIYF
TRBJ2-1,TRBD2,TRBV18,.,TGTGCCAGCTCACCACTTATAGCGGGAGGGGGTTACAATGAGCAGTTCTTC,CASSPLIAGGGYNEQFF
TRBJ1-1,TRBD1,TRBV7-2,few,TGTGCCAGCAGCTCAAGGACAGGTAAAGCTTTCTTT,CASSSRTGKAFF
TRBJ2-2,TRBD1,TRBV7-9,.,TGTGCCAGCAGTGGGACAGGGGCTCGGTCAGTCTCCGGGGAGCTGTTTTTT,CASSGTGARSVSGELFF
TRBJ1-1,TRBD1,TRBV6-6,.,TGTGCCAGCAGTCAGAATCCGCCCGGGACAGCAAACACTGAAGCTTTCTTT,CASSQNPPGTANTEAFF
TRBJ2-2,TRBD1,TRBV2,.,TGTGCCAGCAGTGTTCATTACAGGGGCGCGGACGGGGAGCTGTTTTTT,CASSVHYRGADGELFF
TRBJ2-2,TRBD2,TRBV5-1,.,TGCGCCAGCAGCCCAGGGACTAGCGGGAGGCCGAACACCGGGGAGCTGTTTTTT,CASSPGTSGRPNTGELFF
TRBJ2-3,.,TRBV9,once,TGTGCCAGCAGCGTAAGGTCCGGGTCCACAGATACGCAGTATTTT,CASSVRSGSTDTQYF
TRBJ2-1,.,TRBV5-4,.,TGTGCCAGCAGCCAAGCAGCGGTCTTGGACTACAATGAGCAGTTCTTC,CASSQAAVLDYNEQFF
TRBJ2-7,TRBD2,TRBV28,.,TGTGCCAGCAGTTTACAACTAGCGGGGGGGGTGCGGTACTTC,CASSLQLAGGVRYF
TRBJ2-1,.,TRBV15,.,TGTGCTACCCTGGGGGACTCCACCTACAATGAGCAGTTCTTC,CATLGDSTYNEQFF
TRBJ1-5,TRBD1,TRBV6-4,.,TGTGCCAGCGCACAGACTATACAGGGGAGGAAGGGCAATCAGCCCCAGCATTTT,CASAQTIQGRKGNQPQHF
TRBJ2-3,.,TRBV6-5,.,TGTGCCAGCATCCTGCGGGGCCAAACAGATACGCAGTATTTT,CASILRGQTDTQYF
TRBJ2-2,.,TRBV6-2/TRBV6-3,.,TGTGCCAGCAGTAATCAGGCTAGCACGGGGAACACCGGGGAGCTGTTTTTT,CASSNQASTGNTGELFF
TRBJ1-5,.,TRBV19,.,TGTGCCAGTAGTCCCCCCGGTAATCAGCCCCAGCATTTT,CASSPPGNQPQHF
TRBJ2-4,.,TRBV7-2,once,TGTGCCAGCAGCTTAGACCCGCGCGGAGGGACCCCAGGACAAAACATTCAGTACTTC,CASSLDPRGGTPGQNIQYF
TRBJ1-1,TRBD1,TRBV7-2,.,TGTGCCAGCAGCTTGACCACAGGGGCGAACACTGAAGCTTTCTTT,CASSLTTGANTEAFF
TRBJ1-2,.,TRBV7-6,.,TGTGCCAGCAGCTTGTCGACAGGAGCATTCTATGGCTACACCTTC,CASSLSTGAFYGYTF
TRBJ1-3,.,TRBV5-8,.,TGTGCCAGCGGTCAGGGGAACACCATATATTTT,CASGQGNTIYF
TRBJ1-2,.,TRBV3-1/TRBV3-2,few,TGTGCCAGCAGCTTTCCGGGGACACTTAACTATGGCTACACCTTC,CASSFPGTLNYGYTF
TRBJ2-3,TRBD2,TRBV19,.,TGTGCCAGTAAGGATAGCGGGAGTAGAGGTACAGATACGCAGTATTTT,CASKDSGSRGTDTQYF
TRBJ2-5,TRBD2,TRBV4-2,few,TGTGCCAGCAGCCAAGGTTCCGGGGTAGCGGGAGGCGAGACCCAGTACTTC,CASSQGSGVAGGETQYF
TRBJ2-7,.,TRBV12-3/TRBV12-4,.,TGTGCCAGCAGTTTTCACGCAGACTACGAGCAGTACTTC,CASSFHADYEQYF
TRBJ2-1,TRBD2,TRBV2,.,TGTGCCAGCAGCCTAGGACTAGCGGCTTTCAATGAGCAGTTCTTC,CASSLGLAAFNEQFF
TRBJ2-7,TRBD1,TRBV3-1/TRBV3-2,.,TGTGCCAGCAGCCGGGAGGGGACAGGGGGGTTTTACGAGCAGTACTTC,CASSREGTGGFYEQYF
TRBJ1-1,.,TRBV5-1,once,TGCGCCAGCAGTATTTCACAGCCTACCGTCGAGGAAGCTTTCTTT,CASSISQPTVEEAFF
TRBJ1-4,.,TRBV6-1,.,TGTGCCAGCAGTGAAGCGCTAAGTACAACTAATGAAAAACTGTTTTTT,CASSEALSTTNEKLFF
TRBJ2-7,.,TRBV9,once,TGTGCCAGCAGCGTAGATCTAAGCTCCTACGAGCAGTACTTC,CASSVDLSSYEQYF